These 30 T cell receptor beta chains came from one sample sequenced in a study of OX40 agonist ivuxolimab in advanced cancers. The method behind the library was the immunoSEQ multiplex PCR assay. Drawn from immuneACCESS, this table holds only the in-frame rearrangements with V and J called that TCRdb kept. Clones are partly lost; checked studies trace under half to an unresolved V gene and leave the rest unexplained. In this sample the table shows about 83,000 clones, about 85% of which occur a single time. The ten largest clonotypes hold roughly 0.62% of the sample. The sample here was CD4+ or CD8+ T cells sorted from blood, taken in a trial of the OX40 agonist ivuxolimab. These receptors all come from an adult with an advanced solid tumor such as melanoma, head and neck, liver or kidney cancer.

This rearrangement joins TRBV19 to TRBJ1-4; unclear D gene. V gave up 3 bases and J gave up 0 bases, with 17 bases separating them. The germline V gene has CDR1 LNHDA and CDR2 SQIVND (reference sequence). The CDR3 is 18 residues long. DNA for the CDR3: TGTGCCAGTAGTATGCGGGTGCGGCAGCCTGCAACTAATGAAAAACTGTTTTTT. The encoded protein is CASSMRVRQPATNEKLFF.

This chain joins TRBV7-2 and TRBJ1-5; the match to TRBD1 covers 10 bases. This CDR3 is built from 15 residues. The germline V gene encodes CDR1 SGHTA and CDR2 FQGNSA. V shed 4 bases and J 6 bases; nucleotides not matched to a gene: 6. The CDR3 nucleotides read TGTGCCAGCAGCTACCGGGACAGGGGAGCTCAGCCCCAGCATTTT. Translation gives CASSYRDRGAQPQHF. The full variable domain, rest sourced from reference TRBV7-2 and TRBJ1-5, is GAGVSQSPSNKVTEKGKDVELRCDPISGHTALYWYRQSLGQGLEFLIYFQGNSAPDKSGLPSDRFSAERTGGSVSTLTIQRTQQEDSAVYLCASSYRDRGAQPQHFGDGTRLSIL.

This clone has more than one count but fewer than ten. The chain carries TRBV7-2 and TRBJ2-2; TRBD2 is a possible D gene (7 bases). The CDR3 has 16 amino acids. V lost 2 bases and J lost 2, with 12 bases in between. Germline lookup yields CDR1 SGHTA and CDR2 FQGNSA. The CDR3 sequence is CASSLFGGQNTGELFF. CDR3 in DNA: TGTGCCAGCAGCTTATTCGGGGGGCAAAACACCGGGGAGCTGTTTTTT.

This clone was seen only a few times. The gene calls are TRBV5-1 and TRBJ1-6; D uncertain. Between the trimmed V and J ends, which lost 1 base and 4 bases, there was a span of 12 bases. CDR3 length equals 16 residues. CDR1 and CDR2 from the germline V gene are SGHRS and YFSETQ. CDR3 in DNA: TGCGCCAGCAGCTTGAGCTCTGGGGATTATAATTCACCCCTCCACTTT. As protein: CASSLSSGDYNSPLHF.

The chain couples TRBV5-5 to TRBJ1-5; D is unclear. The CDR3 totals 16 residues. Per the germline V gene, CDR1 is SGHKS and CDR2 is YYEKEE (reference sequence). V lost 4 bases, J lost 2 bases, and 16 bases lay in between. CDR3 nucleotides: TGTGCCAGCAGCGCCCTTGGGCCGGGCGGCAATCAGCCCCAGCATTTT. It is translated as CASSALGPGGNQPQHF.

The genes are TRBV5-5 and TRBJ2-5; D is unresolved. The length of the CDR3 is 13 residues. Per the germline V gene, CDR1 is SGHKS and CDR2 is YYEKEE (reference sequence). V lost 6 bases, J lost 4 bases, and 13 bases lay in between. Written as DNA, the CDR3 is TGTGCCAGCACCTGGGCAGGTGGAGAGACCCAGTACTTC. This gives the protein CASTWAGGETQYF.

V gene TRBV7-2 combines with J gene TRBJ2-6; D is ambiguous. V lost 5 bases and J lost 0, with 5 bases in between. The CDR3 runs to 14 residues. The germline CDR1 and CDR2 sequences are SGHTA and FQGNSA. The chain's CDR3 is CASSETSGANVLTF. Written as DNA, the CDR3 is TGTGCCAGCAGCGAGACCTCTGGGGCCAACGTCCTGACTTTC. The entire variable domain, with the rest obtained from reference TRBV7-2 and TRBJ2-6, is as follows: GAGVSQSPSNKVTEKGKDVELRCDPISGHTALYWYRQSLGQGLEFLIYFQGNSAPDKSGLPSDRFSAERTGGSVSTLTIQRTQQEDSAVYLCASSETSGANVLTFGAGSRLTVL.

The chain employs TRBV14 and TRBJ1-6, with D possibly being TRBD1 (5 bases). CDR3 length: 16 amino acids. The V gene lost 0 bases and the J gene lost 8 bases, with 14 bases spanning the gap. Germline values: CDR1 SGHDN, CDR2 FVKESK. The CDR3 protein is CASSQERGSGHSPLHF. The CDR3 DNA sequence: TGTGCCAGCAGCCAAGAAAGGGGAAGTGGGCATTCACCCCTCCACTTT.

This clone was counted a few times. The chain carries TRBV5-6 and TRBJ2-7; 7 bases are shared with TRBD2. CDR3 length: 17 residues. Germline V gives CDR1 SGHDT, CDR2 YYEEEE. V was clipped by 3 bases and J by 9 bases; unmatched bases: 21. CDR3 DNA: TGTGCCAGCAGCTCGCAGGTCCCCGCGAGCAGTGGGGAGGGGCAGTACTTC. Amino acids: CASSSQVPASSGEGQYF.

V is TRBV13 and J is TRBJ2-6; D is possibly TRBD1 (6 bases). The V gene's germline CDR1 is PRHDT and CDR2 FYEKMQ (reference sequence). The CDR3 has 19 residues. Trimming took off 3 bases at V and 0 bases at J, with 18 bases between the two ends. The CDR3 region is CASSFRRGFSNSGANVLTF. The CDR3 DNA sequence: TGTGCCAGCAGCTTTCGCAGGGGTTTTTCCAACTCTGGGGCCAACGTCCTGACTTTC.

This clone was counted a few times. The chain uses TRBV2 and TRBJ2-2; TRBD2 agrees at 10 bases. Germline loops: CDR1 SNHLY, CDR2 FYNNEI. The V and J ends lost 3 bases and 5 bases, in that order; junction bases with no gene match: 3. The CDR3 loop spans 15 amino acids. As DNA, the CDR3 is TGTGCCAGCAGTGAGGGGACTAGCGCAACCGGGGAGCTGTTTTTT. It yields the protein CASSEGTSATGELFF.

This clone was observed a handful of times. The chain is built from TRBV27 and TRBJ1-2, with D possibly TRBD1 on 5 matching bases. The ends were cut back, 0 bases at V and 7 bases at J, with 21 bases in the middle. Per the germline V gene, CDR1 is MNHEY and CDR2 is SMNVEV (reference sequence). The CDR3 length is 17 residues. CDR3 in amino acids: CASSLSVHRQGTRGYTF. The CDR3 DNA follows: TGTGCCAGCAGTTTATCTGTTCATCGGCAGGGCACCCGTGGCTACACCTTC.

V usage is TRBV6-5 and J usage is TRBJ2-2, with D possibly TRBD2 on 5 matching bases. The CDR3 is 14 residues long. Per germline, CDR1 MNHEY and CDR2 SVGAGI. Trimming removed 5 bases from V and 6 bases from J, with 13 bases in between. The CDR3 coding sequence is TGTGCCAGCAGTGCTACGGACTCGTCCGGGGAGCTGTTTTTT. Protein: CASSATDSSGELFF.

The CDR3 DNA follows: TGTGCCAGCAGTGACCCGGACAGGGTAAGGGAGCAGTTCTTC. Its protein product is CASSDPDRVREQFF. J is TRBJ2-1 and V is TRBV2, with 8 bases that match TRBD1. CDR1 is SNHLY and CDR2 is FYNNEI in the germline V gene. The junction had 8 bases not matched to a gene; V was cut back by 3 bases and J by 10 bases. The CDR3 contains 14 residues.

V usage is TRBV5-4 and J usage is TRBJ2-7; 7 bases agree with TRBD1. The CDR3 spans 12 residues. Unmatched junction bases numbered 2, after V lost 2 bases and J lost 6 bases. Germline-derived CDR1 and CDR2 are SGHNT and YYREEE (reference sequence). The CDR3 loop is CASSFYRGEQYF. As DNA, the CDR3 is TGTGCCAGCAGCTTCTACAGGGGCGAGCAGTACTTC.

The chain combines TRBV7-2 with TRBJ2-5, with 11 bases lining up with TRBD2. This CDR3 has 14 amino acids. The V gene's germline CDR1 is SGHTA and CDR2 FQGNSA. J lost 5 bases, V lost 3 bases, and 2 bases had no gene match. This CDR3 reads CASSFSGGAETQYF. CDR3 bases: TGTGCCAGCAGCTTTAGCGGGGGGGCGGAGACCCAGTACTTC.

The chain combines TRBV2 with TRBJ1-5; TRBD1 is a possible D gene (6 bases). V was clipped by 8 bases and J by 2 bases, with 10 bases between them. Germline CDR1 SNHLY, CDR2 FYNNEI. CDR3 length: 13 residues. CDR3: CASHRDGNQPQHF. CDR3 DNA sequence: TGTGCCAGCCACAGGGATGGCAATCAGCCCCAGCATTTT.

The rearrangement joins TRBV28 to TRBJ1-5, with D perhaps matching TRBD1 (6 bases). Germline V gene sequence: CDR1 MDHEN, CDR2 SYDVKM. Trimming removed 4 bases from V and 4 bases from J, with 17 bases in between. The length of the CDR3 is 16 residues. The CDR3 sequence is CASSSPGGPLNQPQHF. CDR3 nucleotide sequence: TGTGCCAGCAGTTCACCCGGGGGGCCCCTGAATCAGCCCCAGCATTTT.

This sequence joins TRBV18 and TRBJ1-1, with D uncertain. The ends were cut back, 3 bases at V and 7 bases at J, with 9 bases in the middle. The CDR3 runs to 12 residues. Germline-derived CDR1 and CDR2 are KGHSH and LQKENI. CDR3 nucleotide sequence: TGTGCCAGCTCACCCCAGTCTGTTGAAGCTTTCTTT. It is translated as CASSPQSVEAFF.

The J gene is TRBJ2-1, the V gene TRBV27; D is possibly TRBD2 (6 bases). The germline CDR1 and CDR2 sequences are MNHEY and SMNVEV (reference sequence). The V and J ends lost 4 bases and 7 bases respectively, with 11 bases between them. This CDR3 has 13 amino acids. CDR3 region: CASSSGVGNEQFF. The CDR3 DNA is TGTGCCAGCAGTTCGGGGGTTGGGAATGAGCAGTTCTTC.

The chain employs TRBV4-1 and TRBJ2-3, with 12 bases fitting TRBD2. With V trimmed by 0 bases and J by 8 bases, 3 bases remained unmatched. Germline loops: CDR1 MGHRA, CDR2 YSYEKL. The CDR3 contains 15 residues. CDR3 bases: TGCGCCAGCAGCCAAGACACTAGCGGGGGGTCTACGCAGTATTTT. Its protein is CASSQDTSGGSTQYF.

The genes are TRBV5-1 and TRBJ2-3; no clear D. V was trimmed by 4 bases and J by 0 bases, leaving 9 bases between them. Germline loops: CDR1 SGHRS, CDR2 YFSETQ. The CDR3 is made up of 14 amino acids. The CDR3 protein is CASSLQTSTDTQYF. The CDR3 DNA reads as TGCGCCAGCAGCCTTCAGACCAGCACAGATACGCAGTATTTT.

As DNA, the CDR3 is TGTGCCAGCAGTTCCTCCGGGACTGCCGCCTACGAGCAGTACTTC. It codes for CASSSSGTAAYEQYF. The rearrangement uses TRBV6-5 and TRBJ2-7; TRBD2 might be the D (6 bases). CDR1 and CDR2 from the germline V gene are MNHEY and SVGAGI. The CDR3 covers 15 residues. V lost 4 bases and J 2 bases, leaving 15 bases between the germline ends.

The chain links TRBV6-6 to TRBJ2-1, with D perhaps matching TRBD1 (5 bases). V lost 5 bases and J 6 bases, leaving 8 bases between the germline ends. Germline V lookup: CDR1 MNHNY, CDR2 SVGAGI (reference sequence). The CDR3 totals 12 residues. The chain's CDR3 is CASSAQVNEQFF. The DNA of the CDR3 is TGTGCCAGCAGTGCACAGGTCAATGAGCAGTTCTTC.

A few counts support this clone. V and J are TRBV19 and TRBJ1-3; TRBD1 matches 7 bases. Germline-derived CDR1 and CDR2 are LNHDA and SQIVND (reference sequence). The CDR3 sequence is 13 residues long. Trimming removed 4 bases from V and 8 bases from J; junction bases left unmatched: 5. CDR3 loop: CASSTGQEDTIYF. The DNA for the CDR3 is TGTGCCAGTAGTACCGGACAGGAGGACACCATATATTTT. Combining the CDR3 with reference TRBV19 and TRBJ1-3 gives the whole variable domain DGGITQSPKYLFRKEGQNVTLSCEQNLNHDAMYWYRQDPGQGLRLIYYSQIVNDFQKGDIAEGYSVSREKKESFPLTVTSAQKNPTAFYLCASSTGQEDTIYFGEGSWLTVV.

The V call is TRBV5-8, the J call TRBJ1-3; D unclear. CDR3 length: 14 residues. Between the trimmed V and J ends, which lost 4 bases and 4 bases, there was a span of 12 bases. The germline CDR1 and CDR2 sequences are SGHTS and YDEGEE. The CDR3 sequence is CASSIGLEGNTIYF. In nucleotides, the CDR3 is TGTGCCAGCAGCATCGGACTAGAGGGAAACACCATATATTTT.

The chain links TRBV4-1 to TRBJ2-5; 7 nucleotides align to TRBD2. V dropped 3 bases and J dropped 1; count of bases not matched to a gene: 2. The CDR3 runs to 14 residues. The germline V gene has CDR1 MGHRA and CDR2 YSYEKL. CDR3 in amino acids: CASSQGTIQETQYF. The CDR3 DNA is TGCGCCAGCAGCCAGGGGACTATCCAAGAGACCCAGTACTTC.

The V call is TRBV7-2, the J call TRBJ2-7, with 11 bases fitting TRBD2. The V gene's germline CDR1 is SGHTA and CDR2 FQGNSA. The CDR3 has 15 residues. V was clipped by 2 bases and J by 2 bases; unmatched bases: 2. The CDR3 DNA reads TGTGCCAGCAGCTTAAGACTAGCGGGGCCCTACGAGCAGTACTTC. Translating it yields CASSLRLAGPYEQYF.

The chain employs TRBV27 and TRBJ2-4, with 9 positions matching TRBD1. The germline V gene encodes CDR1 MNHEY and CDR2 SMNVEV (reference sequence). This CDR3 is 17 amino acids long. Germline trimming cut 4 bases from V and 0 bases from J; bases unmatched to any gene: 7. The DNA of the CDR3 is TGTGCCAGCAGTTCCTACACAGGGGGCTTAGCCAAAAACATTCAGTACTTC. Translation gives CASSSYTGGLAKNIQYF.

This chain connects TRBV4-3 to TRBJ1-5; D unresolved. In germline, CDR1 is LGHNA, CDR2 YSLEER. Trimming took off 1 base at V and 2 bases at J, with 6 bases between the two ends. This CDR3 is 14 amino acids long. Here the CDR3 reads CASSQVHGNQPQHF. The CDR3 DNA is TGCGCCAGCAGCCAAGTTCATGGCAATCAGCCCCAGCATTTT.